This T cell receptor (beta chain) emerged from a study of blood T cell repertoires in COVID-19. Study-wide context: In each case, the material was cDNA or gDNA derived from T cells, B-cell-depleted T cells, or PBMCs.

Libraries were prepared by immunoSEQ multiplex PCR; TCRdb keeps only in-frame clonotypes and omits some of them. The sample has about 330,000 clones, approximately 87% seen once. V lost 3 bases, J lost 0 bases, and 12 bases lay in between. The length of the CDR3 is 16 residues. Germline V lookup: CDR1 SEHNR, CDR2 FQNEAQ (reference sequence). The J gene is TRBJ2-1, the V gene TRBV7-9; D might be TRBD2 (6 bases). The sample was PBMCs or T cells enriched from blood (not recorded which). The clonotype originates from a woman between 25 and 40 years old who had recovered from COVID-19. The CDR3 spells CASSLGQTSSYNEQFF. Written as DNA, the CDR3 is TGTGCCAGCAGCTTGGGCCAGACTAGCTCCTACAATGAGCAGTTCTTC.